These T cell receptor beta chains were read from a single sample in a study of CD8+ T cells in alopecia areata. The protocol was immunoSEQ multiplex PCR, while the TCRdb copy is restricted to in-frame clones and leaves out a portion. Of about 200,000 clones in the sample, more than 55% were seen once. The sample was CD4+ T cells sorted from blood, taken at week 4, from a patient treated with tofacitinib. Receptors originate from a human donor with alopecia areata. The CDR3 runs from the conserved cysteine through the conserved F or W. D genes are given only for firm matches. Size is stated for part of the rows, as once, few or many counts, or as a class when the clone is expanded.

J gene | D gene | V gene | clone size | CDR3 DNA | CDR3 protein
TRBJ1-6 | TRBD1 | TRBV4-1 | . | TGCGCCAGCAGCCAGGGTCTCGGACAGGATCCCTATAATTCACCCCTCCACTTT | CASSQGLGQDPYNSPLHF
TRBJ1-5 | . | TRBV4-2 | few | TGTGCCAGCAGCCAGCACCAGGGCGGGGAAAATCAGCCCCAGCATTTT | CASSQHQGGENQPQHF
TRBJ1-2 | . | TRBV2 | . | TGTGCCAGCAGGAGCTTAGGAGGCTACACCTTC | CASRSLGGYTF
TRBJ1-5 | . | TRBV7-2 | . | TGTGCCAGCAGCTTAGATATGGAGCAGCCCCAGCATTTT | CASSLDMEQPQHF
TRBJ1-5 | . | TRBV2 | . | TGTGCCAGCAGTGAAGGGAGGGGGTATCAGCCCCAGCATTTT | CASSEGRGYQPQHF
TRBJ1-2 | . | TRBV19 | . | TGTGCCAGTAGTATGACAGGCCGTAACTATGGCTACACCTTC | CASSMTGRNYGYTF
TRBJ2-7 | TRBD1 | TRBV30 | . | TGTGCCGCCACGTCCGACAGGGGAAACGAGCAGTACTTC | CAATSDRGNEQYF
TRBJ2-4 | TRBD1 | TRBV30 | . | TGTGCCTGGAGTGGCATGGGACAGAAAGCCAAAAACATTCAGTACTTC | CAWSGMGQKAKNIQYF
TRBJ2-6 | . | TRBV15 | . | TGTGCCACCAGCAGCGACTCTGGGGCCAACGTCCTGACTTTC | CATSSDSGANVLTF
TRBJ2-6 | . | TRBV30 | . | TGTGCCTGGAGCACCGGGGCCAACGTCCTGACTTTC | CAWSTGANVLTF
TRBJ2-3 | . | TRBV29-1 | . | TGCAGCGTTGGGTCGGAGGATACGCAGTATTTT | CSVGSEDTQYF
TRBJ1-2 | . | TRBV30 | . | TGTGCCTGGAGGACACGACCTCCTAACTATGGCTACACCTTC | CAWRTRPPNYGYTF
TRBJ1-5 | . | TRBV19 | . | TGTGCCAGTAGTATTTCAGGGGATAGCAATCAGCCCCAGCATTTT | CASSISGDSNQPQHF
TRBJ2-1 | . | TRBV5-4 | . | TGTGCCAGCAGCTCGGTCTACAGTAGCTCCTACAATGAGCAGTTCTTC | CASSSVYSSSYNEQFF
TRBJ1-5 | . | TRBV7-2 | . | TGTGCCAGCAGCTACAGCAATCAGCCCCAGCATTTT | CASSYSNQPQHF
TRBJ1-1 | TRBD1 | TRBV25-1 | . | TGTGCCAGCAGTGAACAGGCAGGGGGTCTACCTGAAGCTTTCTTT | CASSEQAGGLPEAFF
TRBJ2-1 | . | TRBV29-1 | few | TGCAGCGTGGTGCGGGGACGGGCCCATGAGTTCTTC | CSVVRGRAHEFF
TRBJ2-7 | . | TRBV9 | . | TGTGCCAGCAGCCTCGGGGTGTACAGCTCCTACGAGCAGTACTTC | CASSLGVYSSYEQYF
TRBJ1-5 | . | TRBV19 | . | TGTGCCAGTAGTATAGGACCGGATCAGCCCCAGCATTTT | CASSIGPDQPQHF
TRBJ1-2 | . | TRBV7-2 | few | TGTGCCAGCAGCTTAGCGTCCAGGGAGGATGGCTACACCTTC | CASSLASREDGYTF
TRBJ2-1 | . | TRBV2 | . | TGTGCCAGCAGTGTGATGGCATCTCAAGATGAGCAGTTCTTC | CASSVMASQDEQFF
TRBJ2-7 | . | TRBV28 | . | TGTGCCAGCAGTTCGATGGTTCGCTACGAGCAGTACTTC | CASSSMVRYEQYF
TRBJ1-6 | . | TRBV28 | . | TGTGCCGGTCGAATGGAGGCTGGGAATTCACCCCTCCACTTT | CAGRMEAGNSPLHF
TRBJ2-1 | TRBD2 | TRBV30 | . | TGTGCCTGGAGTGTAATAACTAGCGGAAGGAATGAGCAGTTCTTC | CAWSVITSGRNEQFF
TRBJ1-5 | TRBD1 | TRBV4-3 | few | TGCGCCAGCAGCCTCCACAGGGGGCAGAATCAGCCCCAGCATTTT | CASSLHRGQNQPQHF
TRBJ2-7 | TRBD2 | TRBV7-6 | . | TGTGCCAGCAGCTTAGCGAGGACTAGCGGGAATACCGACGAGCAGTACTTC | CASSLARTSGNTDEQYF
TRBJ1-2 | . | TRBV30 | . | TGTGCCTGGAGTGTAAGGATCCGAAACTATGGCTACACCTTC | CAWSVRIRNYGYTF
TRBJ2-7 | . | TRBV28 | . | TGTGCCAGCACCGAGAGAAGAATGGACGAGCAGTACTTC | CASTERRMDEQYF
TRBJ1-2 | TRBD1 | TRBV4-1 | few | TGCGCCAGCAGCCAACCCTTCCGGGGCAGGGGGATAATAGATGGCTACACCTTC | CASSQPFRGRGIIDGYTF
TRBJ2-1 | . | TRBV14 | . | TGTGCCAGCAGACAGCTCAATGAGCAGTTCTTC | CASRQLNEQFF
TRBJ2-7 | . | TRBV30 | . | TGTGCCTGGAGTCCGGGGGACTACGAGCAGTACTTC | CAWSPGDYEQYF
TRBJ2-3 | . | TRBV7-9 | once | TGTGCCAGCAGCTTAGGGTCAGGTACGCAGTATTTT | CASSLGSGTQYF
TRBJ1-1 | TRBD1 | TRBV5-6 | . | TGTGCCAGCAGCCCGTGGCAGGGGGGCACTGAAGCTTTCTTT | CASSPWQGGTEAFF
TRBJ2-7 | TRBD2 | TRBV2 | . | TGTGCCAGCAGACCGAAGGGCGGGGGGTATCGCGAGCAGTACTTC | CASRPKGGGYREQYF
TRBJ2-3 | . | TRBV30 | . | TGTGCCTGGAGTTCTAGCGCTGGCACAGATACGCAGTATTTT | CAWSSSAGTDTQYF
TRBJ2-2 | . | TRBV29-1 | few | TGCAGCGTTGGGGCAGCTGCGAACACCGGGGAGCTGTTTTTT | CSVGAAANTGELFF
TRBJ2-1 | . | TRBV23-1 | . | TGCGCCAGCCCTGCAACACAGGGATCCTACAATGAGCAGTTCTTC | CASPATQGSYNEQFF
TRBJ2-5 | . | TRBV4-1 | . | TGCGCCAGCAGTCAATTTATCGCGGGGGCGGAGACCCAGTACTTC | CASSQFIAGAETQYF
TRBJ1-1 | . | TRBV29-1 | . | TGCATCGGATACTCGGACACTGAAGCTTTCTTT | CIGYSDTEAFF
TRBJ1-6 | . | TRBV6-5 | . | TGTGCCAGCAGTTCAGGACACAAAAATAATTCACCCCTCCACTTT | CASSSGHKNNSPLHF
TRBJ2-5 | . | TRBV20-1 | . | TGCAGTGCCAGTAGCCTAGAGACCCAGTACTTC | CSASSLETQYF